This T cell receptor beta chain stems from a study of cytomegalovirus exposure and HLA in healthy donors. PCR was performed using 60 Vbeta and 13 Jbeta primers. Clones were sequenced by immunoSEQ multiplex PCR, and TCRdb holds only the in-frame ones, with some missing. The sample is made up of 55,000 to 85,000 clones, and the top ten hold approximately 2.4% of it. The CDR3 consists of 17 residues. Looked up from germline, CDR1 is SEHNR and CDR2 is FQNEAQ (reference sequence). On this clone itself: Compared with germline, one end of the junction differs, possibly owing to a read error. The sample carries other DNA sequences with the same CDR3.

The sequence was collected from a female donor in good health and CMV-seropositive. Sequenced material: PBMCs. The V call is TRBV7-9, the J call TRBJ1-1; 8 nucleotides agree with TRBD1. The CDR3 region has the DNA TGCGCCAGCAGCCACCTGGGGACAGGAGCAATGAACACTGAAGCTTTCTTT. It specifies CASSHLGTGAMNTEAFF.